This TCR beta chain was captured in a study of T cells expressing NK-cell markers. The wider study: The TCR beta repertoires were obtained from sorted CD3+CD56+NKG2C+, CD3+CD56+NKG2C- and CD3+CD56-NKG2C+ T cells. The study sequenced eight donors, seven HCMV-seropositive and one seronegative.

The CDR3 has 14 amino acids. CDR1 SGHRS and CDR2 YFSETQ come from the germline V gene. On this clonotype itself: Its target is unknown.

The TCR beta cDNA came from 5'RACE template switching with UMIs. TCRdb re-called the 5' RACE reads and gives one entry per CDR3 protein, without DNA. In total, the table holds 350,000 to 400,000 distinct CDR3 sequences. Study-wide results and limits: The same clonotypes also predominated in the CD3+CD56-NKG2C+ fraction of a handful of donors.

J is TRBJ1-2 and V is TRBV5-1. Sequencing used blood T cells: a sorted CD56 or NKG2C T cell subset, CD4+ or CD8+ T cells, or bulk PBMC T cells (not recorded which). The receptor was isolated from a woman between 50 and 59 years old in good health. CDR3 sequence: CASSPFGANYGYTF.